The clone carrying this TCR beta chain has a count of ten or more. This record belongs to a study of molecular identifiers for immune sequencing clone quantification. The germline V and J ends were trimmed by 6 bases and 5 bases, with 14 bases remaining between them. Looked up from germline, CDR1 is SGHAT and CDR2 is FQNNGV. The CDR3 loop spans 13 amino acids. One entry per CDR3 protein, called by TCRdb with MiXCR from the PCR reads. The sample comprises around 70,000 distinct CDR3 sequences, 18% of which are singletons, and around 1.5% rests with the top ten. This TCR came from a human donor in good health. Some libraries in this study had Jurkat cell RNA spiked in. Sequencing was done on a sample of naive CD8+ T cells from blood, with Jurkat cell RNA spiked in. Subset given: FACS-sorted CD8+CD4-CCR7+CD45RA+ naive T cells. The chain employs TRBV11-2 and TRBJ2-7; TRBD1 is a possible D gene (6 bases). The CDR3 DNA reads as TGTGCCAGCAGACGGACAGTTTTCGACGAGCAGTACTTC. Translated: CASRRTVFDEQYF.